The 17 T cell receptor beta chains listed next were all sequenced from one sample in a study of blood T cell repertoires in COVID-19. TCRdb's table, derived via immunoSEQ multiplex PCR, lists solely in-frame clones and lacks some. The data hold about 240,000 clones, with 80% to 90% observed a single time. Specimen: peripheral blood. The receptors here all came from a woman between 65 and 79 years old with acute or convalescent COVID-19.

The chain uses TRBV5-6 and TRBJ2-7, with D possibly matching TRBD2 (5 bases). The V end lost 4 bases, the J end lost 7 bases, and 12 bases lay between the germline ends. The CDR3 runs 12 residues. Germline V CDR1 and CDR2: SGHDT, YYEEEE. The CDR3 region has the DNA TGTGCCAGCAGCCGCGGGCCCGGAGAGCAGTACTTC. This encodes CASSRGPGEQYF.

This clone was observed a handful of times. CDR3 nucleotide sequence: TGCAGCGTGGGACAACGGCTCCTCCAAGAGACCCAGTACTTC. Its translation is CSVGQRLLQETQYF. This rearrangement joins TRBV29-1 to TRBJ2-5; tentative D call: TRBD1 (6 bases). The CDR3 runs to 14 residues. The germline gives CDR1 SQVTM, CDR2 ANQGSEA. Trimming took off 6 bases at V and 1 base at J, with 15 bases between the two ends.

In its sample, this clone was seen a few times. The chain is built from TRBV28 and TRBJ2-2, with D tentatively TRBD2 (5 bases). The CDR3 extends over 15 amino acids. The germline V gene has CDR1 MDHEN and CDR2 SYDVKM. Trimming took off 2 bases at V and 3 bases at J, with 10 bases between the two ends. The CDR3 protein is CASSLPLADTGELFF. In DNA form, the CDR3 reads TGTGCCAGCAGTTTACCCCTAGCCGACACCGGGGAGCTGTTTTTT. Full variable domain (outside the CDR3, taken from reference TRBV28 and TRBJ2-2): DVKVTQSSRYLVKRTGEKVFLECVQDMDHENMFWYRQDPGLGLRLIYFSYDVKMKEKGDIPEGYSVSREKKERFSLILESASTNQTSMYLCASSLPLADTGELFFGEGSRLTVL.

The chain couples TRBV28 to TRBJ1-6; no clear D. The CDR3 is 12 amino acids. Between the trimmed V and J ends, which lost 5 bases and 10 bases, there was a span of 9 bases. Per germline, CDR1 MDHEN and CDR2 SYDVKM. For the CDR3, the DNA is TGTGCCAGCAGTCCCGGGAAGTCACCCCTCCACTTT. It specifies CASSPGKSPLHF.

The chain combines TRBV3-1 (or the pseudogene TRBV3-2) with TRBJ2-7; tentative D call: TRBD2 (7 bases). Trimming cost V 4 bases and J 3 bases, with 10 bases left between them. Germline CDR1 reads LGHDT; CDR2 reads YNNKEL (reference sequence). CDR3 size: 13 residues. The CDR3 spells CASSLGGGYEQYF. The CDR3 DNA is TGTGCCAGCAGCCTGGGAGGGGGCTACGAGCAGTACTTC.

Remarks on this clone: No conserved phenylalanine or tryptophan ends this CDR3, so it is likely a read error. It is unclear where the CDR3 begins or ends on the DNA, so no DNA is shown, and the CDR3 is as TCRdb lists it. The chain links TRBV10-3 to TRBJ1-2; the tabulated D call, TRBD1, remains unverified against the DNA. Germline values: CDR1 ENHRY, CDR2 SYGVKD. The CDR3 adds up to 13 amino acids, both ends counted. The CDR3 sequence: CAISDIGLGQGRV.

This clone was observed a handful of times. The same CDR3 is also encoded by other DNA sequences in this sample. The chain couples TRBV5-1 to TRBJ2-1; D might be TRBD1 (6 bases). V shed 1 base and J shed 0 bases, with 8 bases lying between them. The CDR3 length is 15 residues. From germline, CDR1 is SGHRS and CDR2 YFSETQ. The CDR3 is CASSLQGSSYNEQFF. The CDR3 DNA reads as TGCGCCAGCAGCTTGCAGGGGAGCTCCTACAATGAGCAGTTCTTC. The complete variable domain, with remaining parts taken from reference TRBV5-1 and TRBJ2-1, reads KAGVTQTPRYLIKTRGQQVTLSCSPISGHRSVSWYQQTPGQGLQFLFEYFSETQRNKGNFPGRFSGRQFSNSRSEMNVSTLELGDSALYLCASSLQGSSYNEQFFGPGTRLTVL.

The sample holds one count of this clone. The chain is built from TRBV28 and TRBJ1-5, with D tentatively TRBD1 (6 bases). CDR1 and CDR2 (germline): MDHEN, SYDVKM. The CDR3 extends over 15 amino acids. V was shortened by 2 bases and J by 7 bases, with 15 bases between the two germline ends. CDR3 sequence reads: CASSLGLGRGQPQHF. The CDR3 coding sequence is TGTGCCAGCAGTTTAGGGCTTGGCAGGGGACAGCCCCAGCATTTT.

This chain links TRBV15 with TRBJ1-5, with a tentative D call TRBD1 (5 bases). The germline gives CDR1 LNHNV, CDR2 YYDKDF (reference sequence). The CDR3 contains 16 residues. The V end lost 3 bases, the J end lost 2 bases, and 14 bases lay between the germline ends. The CDR3 sequence is CATSRTQGIGNQPQHF. In DNA form, the CDR3 reads TGTGCCACCAGCAGGACCCAGGGTATTGGCAATCAGCCCCAGCATTTT. The whole variable domain, filled in from reference TRBV15 and TRBJ1-5, reads DAMVIQNPRYQVTQFGKPVTLSCSQTLNHNVMYWYQQKSSQAPKLLFHYYDKDFNNEADTPDNFQSRRPNTSFCFLDIRSPGLGDTAMYLCATSRTQGIGNQPQHFGDGTRLSIL.

This chain connects TRBV9 to TRBJ2-7, with a possible D match to TRBD1 (6 bases). The CDR3 consists of 17 residues. CDR1 SGDLS and CDR2 YYNGEE come from the germline V gene. Trimming shortened V by 0 bases and J by 5 bases, and 21 bases separated the two germline ends. DNA of the CDR3: TGTGCCAGCAGCGTAGGAAGGGGGTCCAGGGGAGTCGACGAGCAGTACTTC. It specifies CASSVGRGSRGVDEQYF. Filled out from reference TRBV9 and TRBJ2-7, the complete variable domain reads DSGVTQTPKHLITATGQRVTLRCSPRSGDLSVYWYQQSLDQGLQFLIQYYNGEERAKGNILERFSAQQFPDLHSELNLSSLELGDSALYFCASSVGRGSRGVDEQYFGPGTRLTVT.

This clone was detected only a few times. This specimen includes other DNA sequences encoding the same CDR3. The chain recombines TRBV7-8 with TRBJ1-5; D gene ambiguous. The germline CDR1 and CDR2 sequences are SGHVS and FQNEAQ. Trimming shortened V by 4 bases and J by 7 bases, and 11 bases separated the two germline ends. The CDR3 runs to 13 residues. CDR3 DNA: TGTGCCAGCAGCTCTGGAGGGCGCCAGCCCCAGCATTTT. Amino acid sequence: CASSSGGRQPQHF.

The rearrangement links TRBV7-8 to TRBJ2-6, with TRBD1 identical over 8 bases. This CDR3 has 16 amino acids. V lost 5 bases and J lost 0; bases outside the gene matches: 3. Germline V gene lookup returns CDR1 SGHVS and CDR2 FQNEAQ. The CDR3 DNA reads TGTGCCAGCAGCCTACAGGGGGGCTCTGGGGCCAACGTCCTGACTTTC. This translates into CASSLQGGSGANVLTF.

The chain carries TRBV5-1 and TRBJ2-7; 8 nucleotides agree with TRBD2. V lost 7 bases, J lost 0 bases, and 3 bases stayed unmatched. From germline, CDR1 is SGHRS and CDR2 YFSETQ. This CDR3 is 13 amino acids long. CDR3 residues: CASRGTSSYEQYF. The CDR3 nucleotides read TGCGCCAGCCGGGGGACTAGCTCCTACGAGCAGTACTTC.

The V call is TRBV7-2, the J call TRBJ2-7; 7 nucleotides agree with TRBD2. The CDR3 is 15 amino acids. J was trimmed by 3 bases and V by 3 bases; bases with no gene match: 8. The germline gives CDR1 SGHTA, CDR2 FQGNSA. The CDR3: CASSLGREGIYEQYF. CDR3 in DNA: TGTGCCAGCAGCTTGGGGAGGGAGGGGATCTACGAGCAGTACTTC.

The rearrangement links TRBV5-1 to TRBJ1-4, with a weak D call TRBD1 (6 bases). V lost 2 bases, J lost 5 bases, and 10 bases lay in between. Germline V gives CDR1 SGHRS, CDR2 YFSETQ. CDR3 length: 14 residues. CDR3 sequence: CASSLGGTNEKLFF. CDR3 coding DNA: TGCGCCAGCAGCTTAGGGGGAACCAATGAAAAACTGTTTTTT. Using reference TRBV5-1 and TRBJ1-4 for the parts outside the CDR3, the full variable domain is KAGVTQTPRYLIKTRGQQVTLSCSPISGHRSVSWYQQTPGQGLQFLFEYFSETQRNKGNFPGRFSGRQFSNSRSEMNVSTLELGDSALYLCASSLGGTNEKLFFGSGTQLSVL.

The DNA of the CDR3 is TGTGCCAGCAGCTTAGTGGGGACTCAGTCCTACGAGCAGTACTTC. Its protein product is CASSLVGTQSYEQYF. The chain carries TRBV7-2 and TRBJ2-7; possibly TRBD2 for D (6 bases). Looked up from germline, CDR1 is SGHTA and CDR2 is FQGNSA. Deletions cut 1 base from V and 1 base from J, with 11 bases between. This CDR3 contains 15 residues.

This clone was seen a few times. The chain links TRBV3-1 (or the pseudogene TRBV3-2) to TRBJ1-1, with D possibly matching TRBD1 (6 bases). Germline CDR1 and CDR2: LGHDT and YNNKEL (reference sequence). This CDR3 is 14 amino acids long. V shed 1 base and J shed 5 bases, with 11 bases lying between them. The CDR3 loop reads CASSQAGGRTEAFF. The CDR3 DNA reads TGTGCCAGCAGCCAAGCGGGGGGGCGGACTGAAGCTTTCTTT.